This T cell receptor beta chain was found in a study of blood T cell repertoires in COVID-19. Study information: Samples taken during acute and convalescent COVID-19 were collected in the United States, Italy and Spain. Sample material is recorded as cDNA or gDNA derived from T cells, B-cell-depleted T cells, or PBMCs.

Source study methods: Estimates of nucleated cell counts were drawn from the amplification of reference gene primers. Repertoires were generated with immunoSEQ multiplex PCR, while TCRdb's copy carries only in-frame clones and drops some. That table furnishes V, J and clone size, whereas the DNA furnished D and trimming. The sample consists of 200,000 to 300,000 clones, 84% of them appearing once. In its sample, this clone was seen once. CDR1 is KGHSH and CDR2 is LQKENI in the germline V gene. This CDR3 has 14 amino acids. V was clipped by 6 bases and J by 1 base, with 13 bases between them. This chain joins TRBV18 and TRBJ2-7; D may be TRBD1 (6 bases). Source material: peripheral blood. The sequence was collected from a human donor in a cohort sampled during active COVID-19. The CDR3 here is CASSVYRVSYEQYF. The CDR3 DNA sequence: TGTGCCAGCTCGGTCTACAGGGTTTCCTACGAGCAGTACTTC.